The 14 T cell receptor beta chains below were found in one sample sequenced in a study of neurological immune-mediated disorders. TCRdb re-analysed the 5' RACE reads in MiXCR, keeping a single row per CDR3 protein. The table has over 35,000 distinct CDR3 sequences, roughly 2.5% seen once; the top ten hold less than 3%. Material: PBMCs. All receptors derive from a man aged 50 or older with multiple sclerosis.

There are many counts of this clonotype. The chain is built from TRBV5-6 and TRBJ2-4; D is ambiguous. The CDR3 spans 15 residues. Deletions cut 0 bases from V and 0 bases from J, with 7 bases between. Germline V CDR1 and CDR2: SGHDT, YYEEEE. As DNA, the CDR3 is TGTGCCAGCAGCTTGGACAGCCTAGCCAAAAACATTCAGTACTTC. Its translation is CASSLDSLAKNIQYF.

Comments on this clonotype: Compared with germline, one end of the junction differs, possibly owing to a read error. This chain links TRBV15 with TRBJ1-4; 8 nucleotides match TRBD1. The CDR3 length is 14 residues. The germline CDR1 and CDR2 sequences are LNHNV and YYDKDF (reference sequence). DNA of the CDR3: TGTGCTACCAGTCCGGACAGGGCTAATGAAAAACTGTTTTTT. Protein sequence: CATSPDRANEKLFF.

At least ten counts were recorded for this clonotype. The chain couples TRBV5-6 to TRBJ2-1; 8 nucleotides agree with TRBD2. There are 14 residues in the CDR3. Germline-derived CDR1 and CDR2 are SGHDT and YYEEEE. V shed 4 bases, J shed 3 bases, and the junction held 3 bases outside the gene matches. In DNA form, the CDR3 reads TGTGCCAGCAGCAGCGGGGGTTTCTACAATGAGCAGTTCTTC. It yields the protein CASSSGGFYNEQFF.

This clonotype was observed many times. The chain uses TRBV4-3 and TRBJ2-7; D not certain. Trimming took 0 bases from V and 4 from J, leaving 7 bases between them. The CDR3 sequence is 13 residues long. CDR1 and CDR2 (germline): LGHNA, YSLEER. CDR3 residues: CASSQDNFYEQYF. CDR3 coding DNA: TGCGCCAGCAGCCAAGATAACTTTTACGAGCAGTACTTC.

This clonotype turned up a few times. This clone may be a read error of a much larger clone one base away. The chain carries TRBV5-5 and TRBJ1-1; possible D gene TRBD1, 5 bases. The CDR3 covers 14 residues. In germline, CDR1 is SGHKS, CDR2 YYEKEE (reference sequence). Between the trimmed V and J ends, which lost 4 bases and 1 base, there was a span of 11 bases. CDR3 DNA: TGTGCCAGCAGCCTGGGACGGACGAACACTGAAGCTTTCTTT. Its protein is CASSLGRTNTEAFF.

Ten or more counts support this clonotype. The chain combines TRBV7-2 with TRBJ1-2; D is uncertain. The CDR3 sequence is 12 residues long. Germline values: CDR1 SGHTA, CDR2 FQGNSA. V was pared by 5 bases and J by 8 bases, with 12 bases between. CDR3 nucleotides: TGTGCCAGCAGCCTCAGTAGTCGCGGCTACACCTTC. As protein: CASSLSSRGYTF.

In its sample, this clonotype was seen many times. The V call is TRBV7-2, the J call TRBJ1-4, with a possible D match to TRBD1 (6 bases). The germline V and J ends were trimmed by 4 bases and 6 bases, with 9 bases remaining between them. The CDR3 is made up of 13 amino acids. The germline CDR1 and CDR2 sequences are SGHTA and FQGNSA. This CDR3 reads CASSSRTDEKLFF. CDR3 coding DNA: TGTGCCAGCAGCTCAAGGACAGATGAAAAACTGTTTTTT. The full variable domain, rest sourced from reference TRBV7-2 and TRBJ1-4, is GAGVSQSPSNKVTEKGKDVELRCDPISGHTALYWYRQSLGQGLEFLIYFQGNSAPDKSGLPSDRFSAERTGGSVSTLTIQRTQQEDSAVYLCASSSRTDEKLFFGSGTQLSVL.

This clonotype was recorded many times. The chain is built from TRBV3-1 and TRBJ2-7; 8 bases map to TRBD1. V trimming: 0 bases; J trimming: 2 bases; junction bases outside the gene matches: 3. This CDR3 contains 15 residues. The germline gives CDR1 LGHDT, CDR2 YNNKEL (reference sequence). CDR3 DNA sequence: TGTGCCAGCAGCCAAGAAGAACAGGGGGCCTACGAGCAGTACTTC. This sequence encodes CASSQEEQGAYEQYF.

The sample holds many counts of this clonotype. This rearrangement joins TRBV5-1 to TRBJ2-6; the D is unclear. CDR1 and CDR2 (germline): SGHRS, YFSETQ. The CDR3 runs 13 residues. Trimming stripped 0 bases from V and 4 bases from J, with 2 bases between. The CDR3 nucleotides read TGCGCCAGCAGCTTGGCGGGGGCCAACGTCCTGACTTTC. It translates to CASSLAGANVLTF.

This clonotype was observed many times. The V call is TRBV9, the J call TRBJ2-1, with D tentatively TRBD2 (7 bases). The CDR3 loop spans 13 amino acids. Looked up from germline, CDR1 is SGDLS and CDR2 is YYNGEE. The ends were cut back, 0 bases at V and 9 bases at J, with 10 bases in the middle. The CDR3 sequence is CASSVEGGSEQFF. The CDR3 region has the DNA TGTGCCAGCAGCGTAGAGGGGGGGAGTGAGCAGTTCTTC. Based on the CDR3 plus reference TRBV9 and TRBJ2-1, the full variable domain is DSGVTQTPKHLITATGQRVTLRCSPRSGDLSVYWYQQSLDQGLQFLIQYYNGEERAKGNILERFSAQQFPDLHSELNLSSLELGDSALYFCASSVEGGSEQFFGPGTRLTVL.

This clonotype came up many times. CDR3: CATSGAGVNSYEQYF. In DNA, the CDR3 is TGTGCCACCAGTGGGGCGGGGGTTAACTCCTACGAGCAGTACTTC. This rearrangement joins TRBV24-1 to TRBJ2-7, with 7 bases lining up with TRBD2. Germline V lookup: CDR1 KGHDR, CDR2 SFDVKD. The CDR3 contains 15 residues. The V and J ends lost 5 bases and 0 bases, in that order; junction bases with no gene match: 6.

J is TRBJ1-1 and V is TRBV20-1; TRBD1 is a possible D gene (6 bases). The length of the CDR3 is 13 residues. Trimming pared 6 bases from V and 2 bases from J, leaving 13 bases between. Germline values: CDR1 DFQATT, CDR2 SNEGSKA (reference sequence). CDR3 protein: CSARGDINTEAFF. CDR3 sequence (DNA): TGCAGTGCCCGAGGGGACATCAACACTGAAGCTTTCTTT.

This clonotype counts as medium-sized. One junction end does not reproduce the germline sequence, and a read error may be involved. The V call is TRBV12-3 or TRBV12-4, the J call TRBJ1-2; 9 nucleotides match TRBD1. The CDR3 extends over 13 amino acids. In DNA, the CDR3 is TGTGCCAGCAGTTTACATACTTCCGGGACAGGGTTCTTC. It codes for CASSLHTSGTGFF.

This clonotype occurred many times. The chain links TRBV4-2 to TRBJ2-7; possibly TRBD2 for D (6 bases). V lost 0 bases, J lost 4 bases, and 13 bases lay in between. This CDR3 spans 15 amino acids. CDR1 is LGHNA, CDR2 YNFKEQ, per germline. This CDR3 reads CASSQDGGYGYEQYF. In DNA form, the CDR3 reads TGTGCCAGCAGCCAAGATGGGGGGTACGGTTACGAGCAGTACTTC.